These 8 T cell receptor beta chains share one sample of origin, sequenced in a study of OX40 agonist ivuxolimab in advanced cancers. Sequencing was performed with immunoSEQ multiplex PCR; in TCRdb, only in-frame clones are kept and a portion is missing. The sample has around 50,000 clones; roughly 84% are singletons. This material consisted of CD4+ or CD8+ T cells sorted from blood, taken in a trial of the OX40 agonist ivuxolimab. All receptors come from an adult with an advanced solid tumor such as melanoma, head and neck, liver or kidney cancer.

The CDR3 DNA reads TGCGCCAGCAGTCACGGGACAGGGACCTATGGCTACACCTTC. As protein: CASSHGTGTYGYTF. This chain connects TRBV5-1 to TRBJ1-2; 9 bases line up with TRBD1. The ends lost 5 bases at V and 4 bases at J; junction bases unmatched: 6. Germline assignment: CDR1 SGHRS and CDR2 YFSETQ. The CDR3 has 14 amino acids.

The CDR3 here is CASRLTGTTEAFF. The CDR3 DNA sequence: TGCGCCAGCAGGTTGACGGGGACCACTGAAGCTTTCTTT. The chain has TRBV5-1 and TRBJ1-1; TRBD1 might be the D (5 bases). V was pared by 5 bases and J by 4 bases, with 12 bases between. Germline CDR1 and CDR2: SGHRS and YFSETQ. The CDR3 runs to 13 residues. Full variable domain (missing parts from reference TRBV5-1 and TRBJ1-1): KAGVTQTPRYLIKTRGQQVTLSCSPISGHRSVSWYQQTPGQGLQFLFEYFSETQRNKGNFPGRFSGRQFSNSRSEMNVSTLELGDSALYLCASRLTGTTEAFFGQGTRLTVV.

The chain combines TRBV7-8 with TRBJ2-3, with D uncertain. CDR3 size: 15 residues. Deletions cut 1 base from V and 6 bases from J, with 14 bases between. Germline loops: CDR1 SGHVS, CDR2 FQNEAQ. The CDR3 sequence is CASSLVNSPSDTQYF. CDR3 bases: TGTGCCAGCAGCTTAGTTAACAGCCCGTCCGATACGCAGTATTTT. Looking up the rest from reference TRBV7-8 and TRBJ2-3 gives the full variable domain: GAGVSQSPRYKVAKRGQDVALRCDPISGHVSLFWYQQALGQGPEFLTYFQNEAQLDKSGLPSDRFFAERPEGSVSTLKIQRTQQEDSAVYLCASSLVNSPSDTQYFGPGTRLTVL.

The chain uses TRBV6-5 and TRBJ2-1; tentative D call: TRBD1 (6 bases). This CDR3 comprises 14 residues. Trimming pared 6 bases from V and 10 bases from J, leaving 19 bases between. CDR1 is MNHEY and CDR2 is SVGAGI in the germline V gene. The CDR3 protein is CASSHAWGHPEQFF. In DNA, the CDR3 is TGTGCCAGCAGCCACGCGTGGGGGCACCCCGAGCAGTTCTTC.

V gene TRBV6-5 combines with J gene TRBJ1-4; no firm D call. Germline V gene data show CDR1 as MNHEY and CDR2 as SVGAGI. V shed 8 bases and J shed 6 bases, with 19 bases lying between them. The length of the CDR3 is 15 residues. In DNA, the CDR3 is TGTGCCAGCTGTAAGGATGCAACCTCGTATGAAAAACTGTTTTTT. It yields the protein CASCKDATSYEKLFF.

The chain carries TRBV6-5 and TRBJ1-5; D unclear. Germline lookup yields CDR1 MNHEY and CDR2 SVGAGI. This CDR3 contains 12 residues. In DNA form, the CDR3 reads TGTGCAGGACCTGATAGCAATCAGCCCCAGCATTTT. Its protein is CAGPDSNQPQHF.

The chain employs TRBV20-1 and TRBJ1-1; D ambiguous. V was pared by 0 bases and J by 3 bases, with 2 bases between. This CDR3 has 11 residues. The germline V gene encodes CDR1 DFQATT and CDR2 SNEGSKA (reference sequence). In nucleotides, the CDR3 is TGCAGTGCTAGAGAGGACACTGAAGCTTTCTTT. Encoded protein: CSAREDTEAFF.

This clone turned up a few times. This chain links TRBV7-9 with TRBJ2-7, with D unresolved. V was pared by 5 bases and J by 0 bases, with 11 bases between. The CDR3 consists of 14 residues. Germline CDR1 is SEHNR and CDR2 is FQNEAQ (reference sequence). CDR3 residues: CASSPSWASYEQYF. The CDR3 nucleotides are TGTGCCAGCAGCCCATCTTGGGCCTCCTACGAGCAGTACTTC.